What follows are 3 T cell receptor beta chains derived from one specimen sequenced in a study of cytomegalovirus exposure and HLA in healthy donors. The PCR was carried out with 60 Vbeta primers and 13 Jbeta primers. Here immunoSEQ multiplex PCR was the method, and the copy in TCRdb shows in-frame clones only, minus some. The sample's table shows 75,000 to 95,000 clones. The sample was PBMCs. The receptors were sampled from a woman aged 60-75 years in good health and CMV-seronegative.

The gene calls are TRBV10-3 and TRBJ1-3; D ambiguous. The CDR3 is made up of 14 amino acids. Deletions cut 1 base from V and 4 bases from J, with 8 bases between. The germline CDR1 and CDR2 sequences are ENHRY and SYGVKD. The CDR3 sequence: CAISELRLGNTIYF. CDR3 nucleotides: TGTGCCATCAGTGAGTTGAGACTAGGAAACACCATATATTTT.

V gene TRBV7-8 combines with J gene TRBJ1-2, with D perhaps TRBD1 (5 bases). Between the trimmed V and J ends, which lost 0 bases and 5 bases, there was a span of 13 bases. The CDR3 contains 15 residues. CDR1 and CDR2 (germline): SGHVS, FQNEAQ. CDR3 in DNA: TGTGCCAGCAGCTTAGCAGGCAGGGAAGGGTATGGCTACACCTTC. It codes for CASSLAGREGYGYTF.

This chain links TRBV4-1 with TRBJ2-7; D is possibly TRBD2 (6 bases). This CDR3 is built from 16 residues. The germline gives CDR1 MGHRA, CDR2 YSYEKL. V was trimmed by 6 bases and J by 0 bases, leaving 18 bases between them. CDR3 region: CASRYSPGEYSYEQYF. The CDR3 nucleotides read TGCGCCAGCAGGTACAGTCCGGGGGAATACTCCTACGAGCAGTACTTC.